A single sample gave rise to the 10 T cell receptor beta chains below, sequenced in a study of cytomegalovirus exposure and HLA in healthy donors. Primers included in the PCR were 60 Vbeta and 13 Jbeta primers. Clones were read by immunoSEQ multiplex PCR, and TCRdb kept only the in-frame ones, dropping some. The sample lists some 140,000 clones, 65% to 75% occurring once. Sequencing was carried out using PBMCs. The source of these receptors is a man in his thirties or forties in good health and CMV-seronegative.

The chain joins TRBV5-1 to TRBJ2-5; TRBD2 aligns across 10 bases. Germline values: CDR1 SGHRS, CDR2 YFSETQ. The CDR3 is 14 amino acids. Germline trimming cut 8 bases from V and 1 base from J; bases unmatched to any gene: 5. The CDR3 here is CASTSGVTQETQYF. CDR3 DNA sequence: TGCGCCAGTACTAGCGGGGTTACCCAAGAGACCCAGTACTTC.

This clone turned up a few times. The CDR3 bases are TGCGCCAGCAGCTCGAGCTCCTACGAGCAGTACTTC. It encodes CASSSSSYEQYF. The J gene is TRBJ2-7, the V gene TRBV5-1; D call uncertain. Germline CDR1 reads SGHRS; CDR2 reads YFSETQ. V was pared by 3 bases and J by 0 bases, with 4 bases between. The CDR3 is made up of 12 amino acids.

CDR3 protein: CASSINTQNTEAFF. The CDR3 DNA follows: TGTGCCAGTAGTATTAACACCCAGAACACTGAAGCTTTCTTT. The chain joins TRBV19 to TRBJ1-1; D is ambiguous. V lost 3 bases and J 1 base, leaving 9 bases between the germline ends. This CDR3 region has 14 residues. CDR1 and CDR2 (germline): LNHDA, SQIVND (reference sequence).

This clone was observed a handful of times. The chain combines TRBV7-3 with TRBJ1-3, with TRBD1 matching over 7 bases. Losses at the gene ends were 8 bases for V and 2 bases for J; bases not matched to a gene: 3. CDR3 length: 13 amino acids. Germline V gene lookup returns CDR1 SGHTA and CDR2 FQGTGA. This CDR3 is CASGTGAGNTIYF. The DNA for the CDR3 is TGTGCCAGCGGAACAGGGGCTGGAAACACCATATATTTT.

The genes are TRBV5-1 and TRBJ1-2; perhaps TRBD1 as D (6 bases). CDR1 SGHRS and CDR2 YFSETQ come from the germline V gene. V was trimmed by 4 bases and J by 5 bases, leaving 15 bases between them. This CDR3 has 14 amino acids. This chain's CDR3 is CASSAYPTGYGYTF. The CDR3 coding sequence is TGCGCCAGCAGCGCCTACCCAACAGGGTATGGCTACACCTTC.

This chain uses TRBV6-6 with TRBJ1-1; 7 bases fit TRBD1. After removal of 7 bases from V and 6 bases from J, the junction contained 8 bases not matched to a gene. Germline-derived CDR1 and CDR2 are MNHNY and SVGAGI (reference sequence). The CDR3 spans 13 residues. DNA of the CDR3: TGTGCCAGCACGATACAGGGGTCATCTGAAGCTTTCTTT. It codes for CASTIQGSSEAFF.

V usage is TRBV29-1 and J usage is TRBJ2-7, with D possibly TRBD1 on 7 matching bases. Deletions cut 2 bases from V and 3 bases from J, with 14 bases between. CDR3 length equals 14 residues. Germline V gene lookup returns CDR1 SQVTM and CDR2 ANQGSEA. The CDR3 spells CSVETTGEVYEQYF. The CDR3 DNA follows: TGCAGCGTTGAAACTACAGGGGAGGTCTACGAGCAGTACTTC.

The DNA of the CDR3 is TGTGCCAGCAGTCCCGACAGGGGGTCCTACAATGAGCAGTTCTTC. Translation gives CASSPDRGSYNEQFF. This chain connects TRBV25-1 to TRBJ2-1; 9 bases match TRBD1. After removal of 5 bases from V and 1 base from J, the junction contained 3 bases not matched to a gene. Germline CDR1 MGHDK, CDR2 SYGVNS. The CDR3 extends over 15 amino acids.

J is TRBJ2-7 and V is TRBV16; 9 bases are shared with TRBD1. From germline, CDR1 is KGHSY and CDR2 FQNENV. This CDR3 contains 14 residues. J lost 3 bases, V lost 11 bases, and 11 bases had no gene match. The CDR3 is CAPRLDRGFYEQYF. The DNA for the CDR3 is TGTGCCCCAAGGCTGGACAGGGGATTCTACGAGCAGTACTTC.

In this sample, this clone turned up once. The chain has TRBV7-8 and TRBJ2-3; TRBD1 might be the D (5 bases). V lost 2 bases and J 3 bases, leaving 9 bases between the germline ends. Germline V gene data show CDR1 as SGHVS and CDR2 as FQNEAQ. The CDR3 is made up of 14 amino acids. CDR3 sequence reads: CASSLRPGTDTQYF. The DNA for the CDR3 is TGTGCCAGCAGCTTAAGGCCAGGGACAGATACGCAGTATTTT.